This record looks at one TCR beta chain sequence and its context. Antigen: not known. Produced via immunoSEQ multiplex PCR; TCRdb's table is partial and in-frame only. The data contain approximately 58,000 clones, roughly 86% of them singletons. The source of the sample is a study of OX40 agonist ivuxolimab in advanced cancers. Turning to the study itself: The study treated patients with ivuxolimab, an agonistic anti-OX40 (CD134) antibody.

General study findings and limits: Some nonresponders also had low normalized T-cell clonal expansion. Clonal expansion in partial responders at 0.1-3.0 mg/kg ranked among the lowest.

The sequencing used CD4+ or CD8+ T cells sorted from blood, collected in a trial of the OX40 agonist ivuxolimab. The sequence was obtained from an adult with an advanced solid tumor such as melanoma, head and neck, liver or kidney cancer.

The CDR3 region has the DNA TGTGCCAGCAGTTCCGGACTAGTCTCAGAGACCCAGTACTTC. It translates to CASSSGLVSETQYF. V usage is TRBV28 and J usage is TRBJ2-5; 7 positions match TRBD2. V lost 4 bases and J lost 4; bases outside the gene matches: 6. This CDR3 contains 14 residues. CDR1 and CDR2 from the germline V gene are MDHEN and SYDVKM.